This TCR beta chain was sequenced in a study of T cells in Graves' hyperthyroidism and ophthalmopathy. Trimming left V 0 bases short and J 6 bases short, with 9 bases between. Germline V gene sequence: CDR1 MNHNY, CDR2 SVGAGI (reference sequence). The CDR3 covers 13 residues. This clonotype was recorded at least ten times. Amplification yielded TCR beta CDR3 regions, with RNA transcripts as the source. Carried out on the TCR CDR3, a first-round RT-PCR used the HTBI primer set. TCRdb processed the multiplex PCR reads anew with MiXCR; each CDR3 protein has one entry. Of approximately 410,000 distinct CDR3 sequences in the sample, 14% to 15% were seen once.

The clonotype originates from a man between 18 and 35 years old with Graves' ophthalmopathy. The genes are TRBV6-6 and TRBJ2-7; D possibly corresponds to TRBD1 (5 bases). The specimen was blood. CDR3 coding DNA: TGTGCCAGCAGTTACTCAGGCAGGGCCGAGCAGTACTTC. It codes for CASSYSGRAEQYF.